This T cell receptor beta chain derives from a study of blood T cell repertoires in COVID-19. Points on this clone: The same CDR3 can be traced to other DNA sequences in this sample.

Produced via immunoSEQ multiplex PCR; TCRdb's table is partial and in-frame only. The sample has about 330,000 clones, roughly 90% seen once. The V gene's germline CDR1 is KGHSH and CDR2 LQKENI. The CDR3 length is 14 residues. Trimming removed 3 bases from V and 5 bases from J; junction bases left unmatched: 6. The sequenced sample consisted of PBMCs or T cells enriched from blood (not recorded which). This rearrangement joins TRBV18 to TRBJ2-7, with 8 bases that match TRBD2. This receptor was identified in a woman in her thirties who had recovered from COVID-19. The CDR3: CASSPPAGGDEQYF. In nucleotides, the CDR3 is TGTGCCAGCTCACCCCCGGCGGGGGGAGACGAGCAGTACTTC.